The source of this T cell receptor beta chain is a study of shared clonotypes between healthy human individuals. For this clone: Antigen unknown.

The repertoire was sequenced with immunoSEQ multiplex PCR; TCRdb's copy has only in-frame clones and lacks some. The sample yields 2,500,000 or so clones, more than 80% seen once. Broader study findings: Some clonotypes were shared by all four sorted-subset donors, while others were not shared. The non-shared ones had lower generation probabilities than the shared ones. Measured sharing among donors was expected to vary with sequencing depth.

V lost 3 bases, J lost 7 bases, and 7 bases stayed unmatched. The CDR3 totals 15 residues. Germline V gene lookup returns CDR1 SGHAT and CDR2 FQNNGV. The clonotype originates from a man aged 18 to 30 in good health. V is TRBV11-2 and J is TRBJ2-1, with 9 bases aligning to TRBD2. The specimen was naive CD4+ T cells sorted from blood. Subset denoted: CD45RA+ positively selected. For the CDR3, the DNA is TGTGCCAGCAGCTTGGGCGGGAGGGCCTTAAATGAGCAGTTCTTC. The encoded protein is CASSLGGRALNEQFF.